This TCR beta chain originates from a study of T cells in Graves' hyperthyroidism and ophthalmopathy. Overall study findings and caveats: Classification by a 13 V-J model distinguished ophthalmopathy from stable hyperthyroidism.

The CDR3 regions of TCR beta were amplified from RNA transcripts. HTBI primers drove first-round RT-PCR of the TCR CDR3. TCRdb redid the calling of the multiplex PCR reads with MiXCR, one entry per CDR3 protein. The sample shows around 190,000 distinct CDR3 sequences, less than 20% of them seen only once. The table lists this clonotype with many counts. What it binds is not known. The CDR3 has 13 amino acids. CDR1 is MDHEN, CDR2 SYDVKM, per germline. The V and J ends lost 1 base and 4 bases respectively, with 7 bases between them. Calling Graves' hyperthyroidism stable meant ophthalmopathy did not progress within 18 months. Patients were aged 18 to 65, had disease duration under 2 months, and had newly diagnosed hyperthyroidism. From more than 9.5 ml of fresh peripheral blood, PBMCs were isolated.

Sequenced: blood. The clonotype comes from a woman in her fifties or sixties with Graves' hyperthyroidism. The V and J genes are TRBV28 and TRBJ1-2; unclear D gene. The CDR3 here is CASSLYSPYGYTF. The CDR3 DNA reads TGTGCCAGCAGTTTATATTCTCCCTATGGCTACACCTTC.